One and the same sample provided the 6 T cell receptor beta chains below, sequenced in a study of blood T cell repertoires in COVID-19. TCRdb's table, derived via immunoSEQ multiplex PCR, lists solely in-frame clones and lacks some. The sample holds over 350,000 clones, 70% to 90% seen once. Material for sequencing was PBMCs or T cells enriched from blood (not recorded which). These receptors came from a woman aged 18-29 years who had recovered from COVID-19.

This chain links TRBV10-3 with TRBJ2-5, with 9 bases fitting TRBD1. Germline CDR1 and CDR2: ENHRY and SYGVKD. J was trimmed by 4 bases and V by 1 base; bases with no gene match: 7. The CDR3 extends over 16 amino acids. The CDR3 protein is CAISEFRTGELETQYF. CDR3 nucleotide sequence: TGTGCCATCAGTGAGTTCCGGACAGGGGAGTTAGAGACCCAGTACTTC.

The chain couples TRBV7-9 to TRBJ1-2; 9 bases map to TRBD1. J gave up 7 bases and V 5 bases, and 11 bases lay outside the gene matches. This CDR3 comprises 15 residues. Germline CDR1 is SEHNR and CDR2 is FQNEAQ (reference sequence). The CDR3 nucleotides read TGTGCCAGCAGCCATGACAGGGGGTATTTCGGTGGCTACACCTTC. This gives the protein CASSHDRGYFGGYTF.

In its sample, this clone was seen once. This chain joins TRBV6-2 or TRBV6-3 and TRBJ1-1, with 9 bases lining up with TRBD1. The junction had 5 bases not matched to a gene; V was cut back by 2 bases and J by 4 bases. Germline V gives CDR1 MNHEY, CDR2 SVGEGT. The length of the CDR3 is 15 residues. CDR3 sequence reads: CASSYRQGVSTEAFF. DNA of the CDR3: TGTGCCAGCAGTTACAGACAGGGGGTGTCCACTGAAGCTTTCTTT.

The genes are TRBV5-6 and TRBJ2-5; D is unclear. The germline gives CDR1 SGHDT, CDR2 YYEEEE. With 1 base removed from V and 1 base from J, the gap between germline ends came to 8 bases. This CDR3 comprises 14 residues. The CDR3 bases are TGTGCCAGCAGCTTGATGGGCAGCCAAGAGACCCAGTACTTC. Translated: CASSLMGSQETQYF.

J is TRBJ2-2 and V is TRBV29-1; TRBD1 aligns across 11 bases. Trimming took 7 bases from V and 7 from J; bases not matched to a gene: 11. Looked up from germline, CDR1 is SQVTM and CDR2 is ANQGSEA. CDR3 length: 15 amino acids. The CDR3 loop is CSAPRTGGYGGELFF. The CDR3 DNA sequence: TGCAGCGCACCCCGGACAGGGGGCTATGGCGGGGAGCTGTTTTTT.

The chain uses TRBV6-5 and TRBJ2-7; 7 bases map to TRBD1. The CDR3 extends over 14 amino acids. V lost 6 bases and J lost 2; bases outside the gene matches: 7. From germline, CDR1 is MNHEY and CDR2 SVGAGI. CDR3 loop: CASREYRGPYEQYF. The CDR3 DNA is TGTGCCAGCAGGGAGTACAGGGGCCCCTACGAGCAGTACTTC.